This T cell receptor beta chain was identified in a study of blood T cells in healthy people across ages. This clonotype has just a few counts. Primed by a sample-barcoded 5' primer and a J-beta primer mix, a second PCR proceeded for roughly 6 to 12 cycles. TCRdb re-derived calls from the 5' RACE reads in MiXCR, one entry per CDR3 protein. Among about 1.5 million distinct CDR3 sequences listed, less than 45% were seen once. Sequencing was done on a sample of blood. The TCR was taken from a woman between 18 and 29 years old in good health.

CDR3 nucleotide sequence: TGTGCCAGCAGTATCCGGGACAGGGAACTTAACACTGAAGCTTTCTTT. It codes for CASSIRDRELNTEAFF. This chain connects TRBV7-8 to TRBJ1-1, with TRBD1 matching 9 bases. The germline V gene has CDR1 SGHVS and CDR2 FQNEAQ. The CDR3 length is 16 residues. With 6 bases clipped from V and 2 bases from J, the junction kept 10 bases outside the gene matches.